The 26 T cell receptor beta chains below all came from one sample that was sequenced in a study of T cell responses to AZD1222 COVID-19 vaccine (dated by TCRdb to about 2021). Libraries were made using the immunoSEQ multiplex PCR assay. The table comes from immuneACCESS by way of TCRdb, which keeps in-frame sequences with V and J called. Part of the clones is missing from these tables; in studies checked, under half for an unresolved V gene and the rest for unknown reasons. This sample holds fewer than 250,000 clones; around 92% were observed only once. Of the sample, 1% to 1.5% falls within the top ten clones. The time point label for this specimen denotes: baseline before first vaccination. Sequences were derived from peripheral blood, sampled on day 0 of AZD1222 vaccination. The receptors here all came from an adult in good health.

The chain couples TRBV2 to TRBJ2-6, with D perhaps TRBD1 (6 bases). The CDR3 contains 15 residues. Germline-derived CDR1 and CDR2 are SNHLY and FYNNEI. Trimming took 7 bases from V and 2 from J, leaving 12 bases between them. The CDR3 spells CASNHRVAGANVLTF. CDR3 coding DNA: TGTGCCAGCAACCACAGGGTGGCTGGGGCCAACGTCCTGACTTTC.

This sequence joins TRBV27 and TRBJ2-3; 14 nucleotides line up with TRBD2. The CDR3 consists of 16 residues. Per the germline V gene, CDR1 is MNHEY and CDR2 is SMNVEV (reference sequence). V lost 2 bases, J lost 8 bases, and 6 bases stayed unmatched. The CDR3 DNA sequence: TGTGCCAGCAGTTTAAGACTAGCGGGGGGGCTGGGTACGCAGTATTTT. Amino acids: CASSLRLAGGLGTQYF.

This clone was counted between two and nine times. The chain recombines TRBV5-1 with TRBJ1-6, with 11 bases lining up with TRBD1. V lost 4 bases and J lost 6; bases outside the gene matches: 3. The CDR3 loop spans 15 amino acids. Germline V lookup: CDR1 SGHRS, CDR2 YFSETQ. CDR3 loop: CASSAGQGVNSPLHF. In DNA form, the CDR3 reads TGCGCCAGCAGCGCGGGACAGGGGGTTAATTCACCCCTCCACTTT.

The rearrangement uses TRBV6-2 or TRBV6-3 and TRBJ2-1; a weak D match, TRBD2 (6 bases). The CDR3 is 13 amino acids. The ends were cut back, 6 bases at V and 6 bases at J, with 12 bases in the middle. CDR1 is MNHEY and CDR2 is SVGEGT in the germline V gene. In nucleotides, the CDR3 is TGTGCCAGCAGCCCCGGGACTGGCAATGAGCAGTTCTTC. It codes for CASSPGTGNEQFF.

V usage is TRBV27 and J usage is TRBJ2-7, with TRBD1 as a possible D gene (6 bases). CDR1 MNHEY and CDR2 SMNVEV come from the germline V gene (reference sequence). The CDR3 loop spans 14 amino acids. V lost 0 bases, J lost 3 bases, and 9 bases lay in between. This CDR3 reads CASSLSQGHYEQYF. The CDR3 DNA follows: TGTGCCAGCAGTTTATCGCAGGGGCACTACGAGCAGTACTTC.

This clone is a singleton in its sample. The rearrangement uses TRBV27 and TRBJ2-3, with D unresolved. Per germline, CDR1 MNHEY and CDR2 SMNVEV (reference sequence). Between the trimmed V and J ends, which lost 3 bases and 5 bases, there was a span of 18 bases. This CDR3 has 16 residues. The chain's CDR3 is CASSFRGAAIGDTQYF. The DNA for the CDR3 is TGTGCCAGCAGTTTCCGAGGCGCCGCAATTGGAGATACGCAGTATTTT.

The J gene is TRBJ2-7, the V gene TRBV5-8; TRBD2 might be the D (7 bases). With 2 bases removed from V and 3 bases from J, the gap between germline ends came to 12 bases. The CDR3 covers 14 residues. Germline CDR1 is SGHTS and CDR2 is YDEGEE. The CDR3 region has the DNA TGTGCCAGCAGCTTACGGGGGGCAGGCTACGAGCAGTACTTC. It codes for CASSLRGAGYEQYF.

For this clone: This same CDR3 is encoded by further DNA sequences in the sample. The chain joins TRBV6-5 to TRBJ1-1; D unclear. V dropped 0 bases and J dropped 0 bases, with 8 bases sitting between them. The CDR3 extends over 15 amino acids. Germline V gene sequence: CDR1 MNHEY, CDR2 SVGAGI. The CDR3 protein is CASSYSGSMNTEAFF. As DNA, the CDR3 is TGTGCCAGCAGTTACTCGGGCAGCATGAACACTGAAGCTTTCTTT.

This chain links TRBV6-6 with TRBJ2-5; either TRBD1 or TRBD2 may supply D (7 bases each). The CDR3 is 14 amino acids. Germline V lookup: CDR1 MNHNY, CDR2 SVGAGI (reference sequence). Trimming stripped 7 bases from V and 4 bases from J, with 16 bases between. The CDR3 nucleotides read TGTGCCAGCACCCCAGGGGGGGGCCGAGAGACCCAGTACTTC. It yields the protein CASTPGGGRETQYF.

The rearrangement links TRBV7-2 to TRBJ2-5, with a tentative D call TRBD2 (7 bases). V lost 2 bases to trimming and J lost 5 bases, with 21 bases between them. The CDR3 sequence is 17 residues long. Germline values: CDR1 SGHTA, CDR2 FQGNSA. CDR3 DNA sequence: TGTGCCAGCAGCTTAAGGTGGGGGGGCCTATCTAAGGAGACCCAGTACTTC. Translating gives CASSLRWGGLSKETQYF.

The gene calls are TRBV28 and TRBJ1-6; no definite D call. Germline V lookup: CDR1 MDHEN, CDR2 SYDVKM. V gave up 6 bases and J gave up 4 bases, with 13 bases separating them. This CDR3 spans 15 amino acids. CDR3 region: CASSPVRGYNSPLHF. The CDR3 DNA sequence: TGTGCCAGCAGCCCGGTTCGAGGATATAATTCACCCCTCCACTTT. Looking up the rest from reference TRBV28 and TRBJ1-6 gives the full variable domain: DVKVTQSSRYLVKRTGEKVFLECVQDMDHENMFWYRQDPGLGLRLIYFSYDVKMKEKGDIPEGYSVSREKKERFSLILESASTNQTSMYLCASSPVRGYNSPLHFGNGTRLTVT.

This clone appeared a single time. The chain couples TRBV27 to TRBJ1-5, with 7 bases matching TRBD1. The CDR3 runs to 18 residues. Germline values: CDR1 MNHEY, CDR2 SMNVEV (reference sequence). V shed 4 bases and J 5 bases; nucleotides not matched to a gene: 17. The CDR3 DNA is TGTGCCAGCAGTTCCCGGGACAGTCTTTTTTCGCTTTATCAGCCCCAGCATTTT. This encodes CASSSRDSLFSLYQPQHF.

The CDR3 spells CASSLAFQANNSPLHF. The CDR3 DNA reads as TGTGCCAGCAGCTTGGCCTTTCAGGCTAATAATTCACCCCTCCACTTT. This chain uses TRBV5-4 with TRBJ1-6; no clear D gene. The CDR3 is 16 residues long. Germline V CDR1 and CDR2: SGHNT, YYREEE (reference sequence). V was shortened by 0 bases and J by 5 bases, with 12 bases between the two germline ends.

CDR3 nucleotides: TGTGCCAGCTCACCACCGGTCCTATCGGGGGGGAGCACAGATACGCAGTATTTT. Its translation is CASSPPVLSGGSTDTQYF. The chain employs TRBV18 and TRBJ2-3, with 8 bases that match TRBD2. Germline assignment: CDR1 KGHSH and CDR2 LQKENI. The CDR3 covers 18 residues. The J segment lost 0 bases and the V segment lost 0 bases, leaving 8 bases of the junction unmatched.

This sequence joins TRBV19 and TRBJ1-1, with no clear D. This CDR3 comprises 16 residues. Trimming shortened V by 5 bases and J by 6 bases, and 22 bases separated the two germline ends. Germline V gene lookup returns CDR1 LNHDA and CDR2 SQIVND (reference sequence). CDR3: CASSVGFEIKRAEAFF. DNA of the CDR3: TGTGCCAGTAGTGTTGGGTTCGAGATTAAGAGGGCTGAAGCTTTCTTT. The full variable domain, completed using reference TRBV19 and TRBJ1-1, is DGGITQSPKYLFRKEGQNVTLSCEQNLNHDAMYWYRQDPGQGLRLIYYSQIVNDFQKGDIAEGYSVSREKKESFPLTVTSAQKNPTAFYLCASSVGFEIKRAEAFFGQGTRLTVV.

The chain uses TRBV27 and TRBJ1-4; unclear D gene. Trimming pared 6 bases from V and 3 bases from J, leaving 17 bases between. This CDR3 is built from 16 residues. Per the germline V gene, CDR1 is MNHEY and CDR2 is SMNVEV (reference sequence). DNA for the CDR3: TGTGCCAGCAGAACTCTCCTTCGGGGATCTAATGAAAAACTGTTTTTT. Its translation is CASRTLLRGSNEKLFF.

The V call is TRBV6-5, the J call TRBJ1-1, with TRBD1 identical over 7 bases. With 0 bases clipped from V and 5 bases from J, the junction kept 6 bases outside the gene matches. Looked up from germline, CDR1 is MNHEY and CDR2 is SVGAGI. The CDR3 totals 15 residues. The chain's CDR3 is CASSYSGGATTEAFF. CDR3 sequence (DNA): TGTGCCAGCAGTTACTCAGGGGGCGCTACGACTGAAGCTTTCTTT.

The V call is TRBV7-9, the J call TRBJ1-3, with D maybe TRBD1 (6 bases). Deletions cut 2 bases from V and 8 bases from J, with 13 bases between. The CDR3 sequence is 14 residues long. Germline assignment: CDR1 SEHNR and CDR2 FQNEAQ (reference sequence). The CDR3, as DNA: TGTGCCAGCAGCTTACAGGGGACGAGGGACACCATATATTTT. This sequence encodes CASSLQGTRDTIYF.

The CDR3 loop is CASSPPATGASGNTIYF. The CDR3 coding sequence is TGTGCCAGCTCACCACCGGCAACCGGGGCGAGTGGAAACACCATATATTTT. This chain links TRBV18 with TRBJ1-3; D might be TRBD1 (5 bases). The germline V and J ends were trimmed by 0 bases and 3 bases, with 15 bases remaining between them. Germline CDR1 reads KGHSH; CDR2 reads LQKENI. The CDR3 has 17 residues.

A few counts support this clone. The same CDR3 can be traced to other DNA sequences in this sample. The chain employs TRBV2 and TRBJ1-2; 8 bases line up with TRBD1. V dropped 2 bases and J dropped 5; count of bases not matched to a gene: 4. Germline CDR1 SNHLY, CDR2 FYNNEI. The CDR3 covers 14 residues. CDR3 bases: TGTGCCAGCAGTGAACAGGGGGCGCGGTATGGCTACACCTTC. Translating it yields CASSEQGARYGYTF.

This chain joins TRBV7-2 and TRBJ1-5; D not certain. The V end was cut by 5 bases, the J end by 2 bases, with 19 bases between. This CDR3 spans 17 amino acids. The V gene's germline CDR1 is SGHTA and CDR2 FQGNSA. The CDR3 spells CASSPHGLPWGNQPQHF. CDR3 nucleotides: TGTGCCAGCAGCCCCCACGGACTACCGTGGGGCAATCAGCCCCAGCATTTT.

The chain carries TRBV3-1 (or the pseudogene TRBV3-2) and TRBJ1-4; 10 bases align to TRBD1. The V segment lost 4 bases and the J segment 7 bases; nucleotides outside the gene matches: 3. Per the germline V gene, CDR1 is LGHDT and CDR2 is YNNKEL (reference sequence). The CDR3 sequence is 14 residues long. The CDR3 is CASSRQGAVEKLFF. The CDR3 DNA reads as TGTGCCAGCAGCCGACAGGGGGCAGTTGAAAAACTGTTTTTT.

The rearrangement links TRBV11-2 to TRBJ2-3; 8 nucleotides align to TRBD1. The J segment lost 6 bases and the V segment lost 5 bases, leaving 10 bases of the junction unmatched. Germline lookup yields CDR1 SGHAT and CDR2 FQNNGV. The CDR3 is 15 residues long. As DNA, the CDR3 is TGTGCCAGCAGCCTACGTTGGACAGGGTCTGATACGCAGTATTTT. It encodes CASSLRWTGSDTQYF. The full variable domain, in which reference TRBV11-2 and TRBJ2-3 provide the parts outside the CDR3, is EAGVAQSPRYKIIEKRQSVAFWCNPISGHATLYWYQQILGQGPKLLIQFQNNGVVDDSQLPKDRFSAERLKGVDSTLKIQPAKLEDSAVYLCASSLRWTGSDTQYFGPGTRLTVL.

This rearrangement joins TRBV5-1 to TRBJ1-6; unclear D gene. The CDR3 covers 16 residues. Germline loops: CDR1 SGHRS, CDR2 YFSETQ. V lost 0 bases, J lost 9 bases, and 16 bases lay in between. CDR3 sequence (DNA): TGCGCCAGCAGCTTGGCCACCCTAAACTCGGGTTCACCCCTCCACTTT. Translation: CASSLATLNSGSPLHF.

This clone was detected only once. CDR3 bases: TGCGCCAGCAGCGGGGAGACAGGGGAGGGAAACATTCAGTACTTC. Its protein product is CASSGETGEGNIQYF. V and J are TRBV5-1 and TRBJ2-4; a weak D match, TRBD1 (8 bases). The V end was cut by 4 bases, the J end by 6 bases, with 17 bases between. Germline V gives CDR1 SGHRS, CDR2 YFSETQ. The CDR3 contains 15 residues. The full variable domain, rest sourced from reference TRBV5-1 and TRBJ2-4, is KAGVTQTPRYLIKTRGQQVTLSCSPISGHRSVSWYQQTPGQGLQFLFEYFSETQRNKGNFPGRFSGRQFSNSRSEMNVSTLELGDSALYLCASSGETGEGNIQYFGAGTRLSVL.

The chain is built from TRBV2 and TRBJ1-6; TRBD1 might be the D (5 bases). The CDR3 length is 14 residues. Trimming cost V 4 bases and J 13 bases, with 17 bases left between them. CDR1 is SNHLY and CDR2 is FYNNEI in the germline V gene. This chain's CDR3 is CASSALTANTPLHF. For the CDR3, the DNA is TGTGCCAGCAGTGCATTGACAGCTAATACCCCCCTCCACTTT.